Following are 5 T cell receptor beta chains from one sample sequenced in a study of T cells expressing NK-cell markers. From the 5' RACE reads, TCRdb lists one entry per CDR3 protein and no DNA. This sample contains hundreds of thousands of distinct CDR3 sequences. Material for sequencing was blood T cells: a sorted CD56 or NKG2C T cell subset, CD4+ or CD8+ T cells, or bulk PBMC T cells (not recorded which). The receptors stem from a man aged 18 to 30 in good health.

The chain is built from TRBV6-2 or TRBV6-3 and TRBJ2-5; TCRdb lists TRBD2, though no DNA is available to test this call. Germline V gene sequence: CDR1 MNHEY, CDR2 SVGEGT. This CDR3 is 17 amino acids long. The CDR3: CASSYLATSGGEETQYF.

The CDR3 loop is CASSIIAGTPETQYF. This chain links TRBV6-1 with TRBJ2-5; checking the TCRdb D call of TRBD2 is not possible without DNA. From germline, CDR1 is MNHNS and CDR2 SASEGT. The CDR3 has 15 residues.

CDR3: CAIKGDRPPTNEKLFF. The chain has TRBV10-3 and TRBJ1-4; as DNA is missing, the TRBD1 call by TCRdb cannot be tested. The CDR3 is made up of 16 amino acids. Germline-derived CDR1 and CDR2 are ENHRY and SYGVKD.

The CDR3 loop reads CSVVGREGTDTQYF. The gene calls are TRBV29-1 and TRBJ2-3; the D call of TRBD2 rests on TCRdb alone, since no DNA is present to check it. The germline V gene has CDR1 SQVTM and CDR2 ANQGSEA. This CDR3 is built from 14 residues.

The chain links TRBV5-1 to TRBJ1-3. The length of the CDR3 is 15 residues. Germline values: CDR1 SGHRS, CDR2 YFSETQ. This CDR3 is CASSLGLAAGNTIYF.